The 9 T cell receptor beta chains listed next were all sequenced from one sample in a study of cytomegalovirus exposure and HLA in healthy donors. PCR was performed using 60 Vbeta and 13 Jbeta primers. TCRdb's copy holds only in-frame clones and misses some; the assay was immunoSEQ multiplex PCR. The data contain 130,000 or so clones, 80% to 85% of them seen just once; the ten biggest clones take up 2% to 2.5%. The sample taken for sequencing was PBMCs. These receptors were obtained from a man aged 25 to 40 in good health and CMV-seronegative.

The chain combines TRBV6-6 with TRBJ1-5; 11 nucleotides line up with TRBD1. V lost 6 bases and J lost 3; bases outside the gene matches: 1. Germline V gives CDR1 MNHNY, CDR2 SVGAGI (reference sequence). The CDR3 covers 14 residues. The CDR3 nucleotides are TGTGCCAGCAGGGGACAGGGGGACAATCAGCCCCAGCATTTT. It translates to CASRGQGDNQPQHF.

This chain uses TRBV9 with TRBJ2-3; 8 bases agree with TRBD2. Trimming cost V 0 bases and J 2 bases; bases outside gene matches: 8. Germline V lookup: CDR1 SGDLS, CDR2 YYNGEE. The CDR3 has 17 residues. DNA for the CDR3: TGTGCCAGCAGCGTAGACCCCCCGGGGGGGGTCACAGATACGCAGTATTTT. It codes for CASSVDPPGGVTDTQYF.

V gene TRBV5-1 combines with J gene TRBJ2-1; the D gene is possibly TRBD2 (5 bases). Trimming stripped 0 bases from V and 0 bases from J, with 7 bases between. Germline V CDR1 and CDR2: SGHRS, YFSETQ. This CDR3 has 15 amino acids. CDR3 amino acids: CASSLGGGSYNEQFF. CDR3 nucleotides: TGCGCCAGCAGCTTGGGCGGAGGCTCCTACAATGAGCAGTTCTTC.

The chain employs TRBV19 and TRBJ1-1; TRBD1 aligns across 7 bases. V was clipped by 7 bases and J by 1 base; unmatched bases: 3. This CDR3 has 13 amino acids. Germline CDR1 and CDR2: LNHDA and SQIVND (reference sequence). The CDR3 bases are TGTGCCAGTAATCGACAGGGGAACACTGAAGCTTTCTTT. It translates to CASNRQGNTEAFF.

This clone occurred a few times. The chain has TRBV9 and TRBJ2-2; 11 bases line up with TRBD2. The CDR3 loop spans 18 amino acids. V lost 4 bases and J lost 1; bases outside the gene matches: 9. Germline assignment: CDR1 SGDLS and CDR2 YYNGEE. The CDR3 region has the DNA TGTGCCAGCAGCCCCGGAGACCTAGCGGGGGGGAACACCGGGGAGCTGTTTTTT. Translated: CASSPGDLAGGNTGELFF. The full variable domain, with the rest looked up from reference TRBV9 and TRBJ2-2, is DSGVTQTPKHLITATGQRVTLRCSPRSGDLSVYWYQQSLDQGLQFLIQYYNGEERAKGNILERFSAQQFPDLHSELNLSSLELGDSALYFCASSPGDLAGGNTGELFFGEGSRLTVL.

The gene calls are TRBV27 and TRBJ2-6, with D hard to call. Trimming removed 9 bases at V and 1 base at J, with 4 bases between. CDR3 length equals 12 residues. Germline V lookup: CDR1 MNHEY, CDR2 SMNVEV (reference sequence). This CDR3 is CASTSGANVLTF. The CDR3 DNA sequence: TGTGCCAGTACTTCTGGGGCCAACGTCCTGACTTTC.

The chain has TRBV19 and TRBJ2-1; maybe TRBD2 (6 bases). In germline, CDR1 is LNHDA, CDR2 SQIVND (reference sequence). Trimming left V 7 bases short and J 6 bases short, with 13 bases between. The CDR3 covers 13 residues. The CDR3 nucleotides read TGTGCCAGTAATTTGCGGGGAGTCAATGAGCAGTTCTTC. Its translation: CASNLRGVNEQFF. The full variable domain, its missing parts supplied by reference TRBV19 and TRBJ2-1, is DGGITQSPKYLFRKEGQNVTLSCEQNLNHDAMYWYRQDPGQGLRLIYYSQIVNDFQKGDIAEGYSVSREKKESFPLTVTSAQKNPTAFYLCASNLRGVNEQFFGPGTRLTVL.

The genes are TRBV15 and TRBJ1-6, with 8 bases aligning to TRBD1. Germline CDR1 LNHNV, CDR2 YYDKDF (reference sequence). The V gene end was trimmed by 1 base and the J gene end by 7 bases; junction bases not matched to a gene: 3. The CDR3 contains 15 residues. The CDR3 nucleotides read TGTGCCACCAGCAGAGGAGGGACAGGCAATTCACCCCTCCACTTT. It encodes CATSRGGTGNSPLHF.

This clone was detected only a few times. For the CDR3, the DNA is TGCGCCACCTCCCCCGGGCTAGCGGACACAGATACGCAGTATTTT. Translated, it gives CATSPGLADTDTQYF. The chain has TRBV10-1 and TRBJ2-3; 7 nucleotides line up with TRBD2. CDR3 length equals 15 residues. The J segment lost 2 bases and the V segment lost 10 bases, leaving 12 bases of the junction unmatched. CDR1 is WNHNN, CDR2 SYGVQD, per germline (reference sequence).